This T cell receptor beta chain originates from a study of long-term antiretroviral therapy in people with HIV. Investigators performed immunoSEQ version v3.0 at survey level. The repertoire was sequenced with immunoSEQ multiplex PCR; TCRdb's copy has only in-frame clones and lacks some. The table has 30,000 to 40,000 clones, over 75% seen once. Study-level points and caveats: For ART adherence, viral resistance and therapy changes, no data were available.

Trimming at V came to 6 bases and at J to 6 bases, leaving 8 bases not matched to a gene. In germline, CDR1 is MNHEY, CDR2 SVGAGI. CDR3 length: 13 amino acids. Points on this clone: Antigen: not known.

J is TRBJ2-7 and V is TRBV6-5, with 7 positions matching TRBD1. The sequence was obtained from a man between 18 and 29 years old with HIV. Here the sequenced sample was unsorted PBMCs, taken 1.5 years after starting antiretroviral therapy. This CDR3 reads CASRPNDRAEQYF. In nucleotides, the CDR3 is TGTGCCAGCAGACCCAACGACAGGGCCGAGCAGTACTTC.